These T cell receptor beta chains were read from a single sample in a study of shared clonotypes between healthy human individuals. Assay: immunoSEQ multiplex PCR; the TCRdb copy retains only in-frame clones and omits some. The sample has approximately 2,000,000 clones, 85% to 95% seen once. The sample consisted of naive CD4+ T cells from PBMCs. These receptor sequences come from a man between 18 and 35 years old in good health. Some clones in this sample may be carry-over from other donors' samples. Both conserved end residues are part of each CDR3. The D gene is left open where the match is weak. Size is omitted from some rows. Given values are once, few, many or a class for expanded clones.

clone size,V gene,J gene,D gene,CDR3 DNA,CDR3 protein
few,TRBV7-3,TRBJ1-1,NA,TGTGCCAGCAGCTCAACTAGGACAGAGGAAGCTTTCTTT,CASSSTRTEEAFF
NA,TRBV6-4,TRBJ2-7,TRBD1,TGTGCCAGCAGTGACCCTTTTTTCGGGACAGTCACCTACGAGCAGTACTTC,CASSDPFFGTVTYEQYF
few,TRBV7-9,TRBJ1-3,NA,TGTGCCAACTCATCCCTTGGAAACACCATATATTTT,CANSSLGNTIYF
NA,TRBV6-5,TRBJ1-5,NA,TGTGCCAGCAGTTACTCAAGTGACTGGGCTGGGCAGCCCCAGCATTTT,CASSYSSDWAGQPQHF
NA,TRBV14,TRBJ2-7,NA,TGTGCCAGCAGCGCCGCCTACGAGCAGTACTTC,CASSAAYEQYF
NA,TRBV5-1,TRBJ2-3,NA,TGCGCCAGCAGCTCGAGGATCTCAGATACGCAGTATTTT,CASSSRISDTQYF
NA,TRBV21-1,TRBJ2-3,NA,TGTGCCAGCAGCATCTTCTGGGGGACTTCCGGGCCGAAGGGGAGCACAGATACGCAGTATTTT,CASSIFWGTSGPKGSTDTQYF
NA,TRBV6-6,TRBJ2-7,TRBD1,TGTGCCAGCATGTCCGGGACAGGGGGCTACGAGCAGTACTTC,CASMSGTGGYEQYF
once,TRBV6-6,TRBJ1-1,NA,TGTGCCAGCAGGTGGTTGACCCGGGGGACTGAAGCTTTCTTT,CASRWLTRGTEAFF
NA,TRBV7-2,TRBJ2-5,TRBD2,TGTGCCAGCAGCTTAGTAGGGACTAGCGGGAGCAACCAAGAGACCCAGTACTTC,CASSLVGTSGSNQETQYF
NA,TRBV27,TRBJ1-5,NA,TGTGCCAGCAGAGTAGGTAGCAATCAGCCCCAGCATTTT,CASRVGSNQPQHF
NA,TRBV28,TRBJ2-2,TRBD1,TGTGCCAGCACCGCATCACAGGGGTGGGAGCTGTTTTTT,CASTASQGWELFF
NA,TRBV9,TRBJ2-3,NA,TGTGCCAGCAGCTTAGATCAGGGGTTAGCTACGCAGTATTTT,CASSLDQGLATQYF
NA,TRBV6-5,TRBJ1-2,NA,TGTGCCAGCAGTTACTTAGGGGGATCGAACTATGGCTACACCTTC,CASSYLGGSNYGYTF
NA,TRBV4-2,TRBJ2-5,NA,TGTGCCAGCAGCCCCGTTAGCGGTACGGTCCAAGAGACCCAGTACTTC,CASSPVSGTVQETQYF
once,TRBV6-6,TRBJ1-2,NA,TGTGCCAGCAGACGGATTCTTTCCCCTAATGGCTACACCTTC,CASRRILSPNGYTF
NA,TRBV7-2,TRBJ2-2,NA,TGTGCCAGCAGCTTGACTTATGACGCCGGGGAGCTGTTTTTT,CASSLTYDAGELFF
NA,TRBV5-6,TRBJ2-1,NA,TGTGCCAGCAGCTTGGGAGGGGCCTGGAATGAGCAGTTCTTC,CASSLGGAWNEQFF
NA,TRBV18,TRBJ2-3,TRBD2,TGTGCCAGCTCACCACTAGCGGGAGGAACAGATACGCAGTATTTT,CASSPLAGGTDTQYF
NA,TRBV15,TRBJ1-6,NA,TGTGCCACCAGCAGAGAGGGCAGCTATTCACCCCTCCACTTT,CATSREGSYSPLHF
few,TRBV20-1,TRBJ1-5,NA,TGCAGTGCTAGAGGAAATCAGCCCCAGCATTTT,CSARGNQPQHF
NA,TRBV9,TRBJ2-5,TRBD2,TGTGCCAGCAGCGCCCGGACTAGCGGGAGAGAGACCCAGTACTTC,CASSARTSGRETQYF
NA,TRBV7-9,TRBJ2-2,NA,TGTGCCAGCAGACCCATATCGGGGTCCGGGGAGCTGTTTTTT,CASRPISGSGELFF